This T cell receptor (beta chain) stems from a study of blood T cell repertoires in COVID-19. Clones were read by immunoSEQ multiplex PCR, and TCRdb kept only the in-frame ones, dropping some. The sample contains over 200,000 clones, more than 75% of which appear only once. The sequence was obtained from a man between 35 and 55 years old who had recovered from COVID-19. The material sequenced was peripheral blood.

The CDR3 spells CASSYSSGQGVRGQPQHF. The DNA for the CDR3 is TGTGCCAGCAGTTACTCGAGCGGACAGGGGGTTAGAGGTCAGCCCCAGCATTTT. This sequence joins TRBV6-2 or TRBV6-3 and TRBJ1-5; 10 bases are a match to TRBD1. Germline V gene lookup returns CDR1 MNHEY and CDR2 SVGEGT. V dropped 0 bases and J dropped 6; count of bases not matched to a gene: 11. CDR3 length equals 18 residues.